One sample yielded the 21 T cell receptor beta chains listed below, sequenced in a study of blood T cells in healthy people across ages. The authors ran a second PCR of about 6 to 11 cycles using a sample-barcoded 5' primer and a J-beta primer mix. From the 5' RACE reads, TCRdb called clonotypes with MiXCR, one entry per CDR3 protein. The sample lists about 1.4 million distinct CDR3 sequences; roughly 59% were seen once. Sample: blood. The receptors shown here come from a man between 18 and 35 years old in good health.

V usage is TRBV20-1 and J usage is TRBJ2-7; 7 bases agree with TRBD2. V shed 3 bases and J 4 bases; nucleotides not matched to a gene: 9. CDR1 is DFQATT, CDR2 SNEGSKA, per germline (reference sequence). The CDR3 covers 14 residues. CDR3 amino acids: CSASLRELSYEQYF. In DNA form, the CDR3 reads TGCAGTGCTAGCCTGCGGGAGTTGAGTTACGAGCAGTACTTC.

A remark on this clonotype: One end of the junction is discordant with germline, which a read error may explain. V gene TRBV4-1 combines with J gene TRBJ2-1; the match to TRBD2 covers 9 bases. In germline, CDR1 is MGHRA, CDR2 YSYEKL. The length of the CDR3 is 15 residues. The CDR3 spells CTSSNRGSGSNEQFF. DNA of the CDR3: TGCACCAGCAGTAATCGGGGTAGCGGGAGCAATGAGCAGTTCTTC.

The chain couples TRBV7-8 to TRBJ1-1; tentative D call: TRBD1 (5 bases). V gave up 5 bases and J gave up 3 bases, with 22 bases separating them. This CDR3 region has 17 residues. Germline V lookup: CDR1 SGHVS, CDR2 FQNEAQ. The CDR3 nucleotides are TGTGCCAGCAGCGAAGGTACCAACCGGGGGATGGACACTGAAGCTTTCTTT. This sequence encodes CASSEGTNRGMDTEAFF.

This sequence joins TRBV5-1 and TRBJ2-7; 7 bases fit TRBD2. With the DNA end fitting TRBJ2-5 better, the J assignment may be wrong. The CDR3 totals 13 residues. Germline V gene data show CDR1 as SGHRS and CDR2 as YFSETQ. The CDR3 bases are TGCGCCAGCAGCATTGGACTAGAAGAGACCCAGTACTTC. Translating it yields CASSIGLEETQYF.

CDR3 DNA: TGTGCCAGCAGATCAGAGTGGGCGGATACGCAGTATTTT. Its protein product is CASRSEWADTQYF. V usage is TRBV7-9 and J usage is TRBJ2-3; no reliable D call. V was cut by 6 bases and J by 6 bases, with 13 bases left in between. There are 13 residues in the CDR3. Per germline, CDR1 SEHNR and CDR2 FQNEAQ (reference sequence).

V and J are TRBV7-2 and TRBJ2-7, with 9 bases identical to TRBD2. CDR3 length equals 15 residues. J lost 4 bases, V lost 3 bases, and 7 bases had no gene match. In germline, CDR1 is SGHTA, CDR2 FQGNSA. The CDR3 is CASSFTGTSSYEQYF. In DNA form, the CDR3 reads TGTGCCAGCAGCTTCACCGGGACTAGCTCGTACGAGCAGTACTTC.

V is TRBV20-1 and J is TRBJ2-1, with TRBD2 identical over 8 bases. This CDR3 has 13 amino acids. Germline values: CDR1 DFQATT, CDR2 SNEGSKA (reference sequence). The CDR3 coding sequence is TGCAGCCCCGGGGGGGTTTCCTACAATGAGCAGTTCTTC. It is translated as CSPGGVSYNEQFF.

This clonotype was found a few times. This rearrangement joins TRBV12-3 or TRBV12-4 to TRBJ2-4; 10 bases match TRBD2. This CDR3 is built from 16 residues. Trimming took 4 bases from V and 1 from J; bases not matched to a gene: 4. CDR3 sequence (DNA): TGTGCCAGCAGTTGGGTAGCGGGAGGTGCCAAAAACATTCAGTACTTC. Translation: CASSWVAGGAKNIQYF.

This clonotype was observed a few times. CDR3 bases: TGTGCCAGCAGCTCCAAGGGAGGGAGCTCCTATAATTCACCCCTCCACTTT. Its translation: CASSSKGGSSYNSPLHF. The V gene is TRBV7-9, the J gene TRBJ1-6; D is unclear. Trimming stripped 4 bases from V and 0 bases from J, with 13 bases between. Per the germline V gene, CDR1 is SEHNR and CDR2 is FQNEAQ (reference sequence). This CDR3 is built from 17 residues.

The chain is built from TRBV12-3 or TRBV12-4 and TRBJ2-5, with 10 bases fitting TRBD2. Trimming removed 7 bases from V and 2 bases from J; junction bases left unmatched: 16. The CDR3 spans 18 residues. The CDR3 loop reads CASKWLAGEGGGQETQYF. The CDR3 bases are TGTGCCAGCAAGTGGCTAGCGGGAGAGGGAGGGGGGCAAGAGACCCAGTACTTC.

V is TRBV6-5 and J is TRBJ2-1, with a possible D match to TRBD1 (6 bases). The V gene's germline CDR1 is MNHEY and CDR2 SVGAGI. V was shortened by 8 bases and J by 7 bases, with 9 bases between the two germline ends. The CDR3 runs to 11 residues. For the CDR3, the DNA is TGTGCCAGCGGACAGTTGAATGAGCAGTTCTTC. Encoded protein: CASGQLNEQFF.

Only a few counts were recorded for this clonotype. The J gene is TRBJ2-5, the V gene TRBV29-1; D gene unclear. V was pared by 7 bases and J by 0 bases, with 18 bases between. Germline loops: CDR1 SQVTM, CDR2 ANQGSEA. The CDR3 is 15 residues long. The CDR3 here is CSAVATLAYQETQYF. DNA for the CDR3: TGCAGCGCCGTTGCGACCCTGGCCTACCAAGAGACCCAGTACTTC.

V gene TRBV15 combines with J gene TRBJ2-7; D gene unclear. The CDR3 loop spans 15 amino acids. From germline, CDR1 is LNHNV and CDR2 YYDKDF (reference sequence). Trimming left V 0 bases short and J 2 bases short, with 11 bases between. The CDR3 coding sequence is TGTGCCACCAGCAGAGATCAGACCCCTACCTACGAGCAGTACTTC. Translating it yields CATSRDQTPTYEQYF.

This clonotype was seen only a few times. The chain employs TRBV11-2 and TRBJ2-3, with a weak D call TRBD1 (6 bases). The CDR3 loop spans 12 amino acids. The germline gives CDR1 SGHAT, CDR2 FQNNGV. V was pared by 2 bases and J by 7 bases, with 7 bases between. CDR3 loop: CASSLQGNTQYF. Written as DNA, the CDR3 is TGTGCCAGCAGCTTACAGGGGAATACGCAGTATTTT.

This clonotype was observed a few times. V is TRBV6-7 and J is TRBJ2-4; the match to TRBD1 covers 9 bases. The J call may be mistaken, given a closer DNA end match to TRBJ2-7. TRBV6-7 is classed as an ORF, of uncertain function. This CDR3 comprises 13 residues. The CDR3: CASSRGQGNEQYF. Here the CDR3 DNA reads TGTGCCAGCAGTAGGGGACAGGGCAACGAGCAGTACTTC.

The chain is built from TRBV29-1 and TRBJ2-1; D is undetermined. Germline V gene lookup returns CDR1 SQVTM and CDR2 ANQGSEA. The ends were cut back, 6 bases at V and 4 bases at J, with 40 bases in the middle. The CDR3 sequence is 22 residues long. CDR3 region: CSVDTYLRDLWDPDTIYNEQFF. CDR3 DNA: TGCAGCGTCGATACCTACCTTCGCGACCTTTGGGATCCGGATACTATTTACAATGAGCAGTTCTTC.

The chain recombines TRBV5-1 with TRBJ2-1; unclear D gene. Trimming shortened V by 2 bases and J by 4 bases, and 10 bases separated the two germline ends. This CDR3 region has 14 residues. CDR1 is SGHRS, CDR2 YFSETQ, per germline. Here the CDR3 reads CASSFRNGYNEQFF. The CDR3 region has the DNA TGCGCCAGCAGCTTTCGAAACGGTTACAATGAGCAGTTCTTC.

The gene calls are TRBV20-1 and TRBJ2-5; 9 bases map to TRBD2. V trimming: 2 bases; J trimming: 2 bases; junction bases outside the gene matches: 6. The length of the CDR3 is 15 residues. Germline-derived CDR1 and CDR2 are DFQATT and SNEGSKA (reference sequence). In DNA, the CDR3 is TGCAGTGCTAGACCTAGCGGGGCCTTTCAAGAGACCCAGTACTTC. Translated, it gives CSARPSGAFQETQYF.

A note on this clonotype: Germline and junction disagree at one end, which may indicate a read error. This chain connects TRBV2 to TRBJ2-1, with a tentative D call TRBD1 (5 bases). The CDR3 consists of 15 residues. The germline V gene has CDR1 SNHLY and CDR2 FYNNEI. The CDR3 nucleotides are TGTGCCAGCAGTGAGGGCAGGGCTACAATTGATGAGCGGTTCTTC. Translation: CASSEGRATIDERFF. Filled out from reference TRBV2 and TRBJ2-1, the complete variable domain reads EPEVTQTPSHQVTQMGQEVILRCVPISNHLYFYWYRQILGQKVEFLVSFYNNEISEKSEIFDDQFSVERPDGSNFTLKIRSTKLEDSAMYFCASSEGRATIDERFFGPGTRLTVL.

The genes are TRBV2 and TRBJ2-7; the D gene is possibly TRBD1 (8 bases). The CDR3 extends over 14 amino acids. Deletions cut 6 bases from V and 6 bases from J, with 18 bases between. The germline gives CDR1 SNHLY, CDR2 FYNNEI. For the CDR3, the DNA is TGTGCCAGCAGCGCAAAAAACAGGGGGGGCGAGCAGTACTTC. Protein: CASSAKNRGGEQYF.

This clonotype was picked up a small number of times. The chain recombines TRBV7-6 with TRBJ2-7; weak D call: TRBD1 (5 bases). CDR1 and CDR2 from the germline V gene are SGHVS and FNYEAQ. The length of the CDR3 is 14 residues. V was clipped by 1 base and J by 6 bases, with 13 bases between them. The CDR3 DNA reads TGTGCCAGCAGCTTAGAGGCAGGGAAGGTCGAGCAGTACTTC. Protein sequence: CASSLEAGKVEQYF.